The source of this T cell receptor (beta chain) is a study of OX40 agonist ivuxolimab in advanced cancers. Study-wide points: Averaged across samples, CD8+ T cells carried more expanded clones than CD4+ did.

This clone showed up just a few times. The antigen is undetermined. The data were produced by immunoSEQ multiplex PCR, yet TCRdb's version contains in-frame clones alone and is incomplete. Among 40,000 to 45,000 clones, 65% to 85% were seen once, and the ten largest hold 5.1%. In germline, CDR1 is DFQATT, CDR2 SNEGSKA (reference sequence). The CDR3 sequence is 10 residues long. The V end lost 6 bases, the J end lost 5 bases, and 7 bases lay between the germline ends. The rearrangement links TRBV20-1 to TRBJ2-5; D uncertain. The TCR sequence derives from an adult with an advanced solid tumor such as melanoma, head and neck, liver or kidney cancer. The sample consisted of CD4+ or CD8+ T cells sorted from blood, taken in a trial of the OX40 agonist ivuxolimab. Written as DNA, the CDR3 is TGCAGTGCCAAGAGGGAGACCCAGTACTTC. Residues: CSAKRETQYF.